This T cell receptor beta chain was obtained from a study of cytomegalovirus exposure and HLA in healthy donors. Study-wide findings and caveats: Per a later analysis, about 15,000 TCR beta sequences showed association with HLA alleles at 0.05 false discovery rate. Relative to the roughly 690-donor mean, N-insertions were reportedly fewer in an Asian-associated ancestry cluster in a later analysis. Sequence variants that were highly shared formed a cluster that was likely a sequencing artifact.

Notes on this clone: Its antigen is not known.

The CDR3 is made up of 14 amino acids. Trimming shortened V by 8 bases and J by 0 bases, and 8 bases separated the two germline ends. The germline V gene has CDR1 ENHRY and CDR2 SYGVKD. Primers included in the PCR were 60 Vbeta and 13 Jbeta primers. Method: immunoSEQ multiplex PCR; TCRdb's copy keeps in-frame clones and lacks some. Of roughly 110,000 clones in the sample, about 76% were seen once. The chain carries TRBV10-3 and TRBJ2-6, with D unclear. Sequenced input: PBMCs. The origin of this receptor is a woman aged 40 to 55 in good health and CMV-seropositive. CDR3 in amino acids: CAIYSGSGANVLTF. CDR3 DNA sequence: TGTGCCATCTACTCGGGCTCTGGGGCCAACGTCCTGACTTTC.